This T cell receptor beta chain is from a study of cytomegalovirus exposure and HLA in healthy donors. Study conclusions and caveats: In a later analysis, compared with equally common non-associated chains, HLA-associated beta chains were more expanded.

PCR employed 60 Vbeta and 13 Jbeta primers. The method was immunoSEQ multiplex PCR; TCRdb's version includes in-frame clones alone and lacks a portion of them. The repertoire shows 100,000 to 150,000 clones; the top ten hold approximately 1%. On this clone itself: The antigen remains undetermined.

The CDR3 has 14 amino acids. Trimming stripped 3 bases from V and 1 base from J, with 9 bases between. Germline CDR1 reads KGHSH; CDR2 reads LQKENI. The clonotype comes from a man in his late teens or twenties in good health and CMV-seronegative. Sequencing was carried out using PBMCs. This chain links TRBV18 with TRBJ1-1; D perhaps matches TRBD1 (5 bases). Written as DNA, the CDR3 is TGTGCCAGCTCACCCCTACAGGAGAACACTGAAGCTTTCTTT. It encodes CASSPLQENTEAFF.